This TCR beta chain is drawn from a study of T cells after posttransplantation cyclophosphamide. The table came from immunoSEQ multiplex PCR; TCRdb's copy has only in-frame clones and leaves some out. This sample carries 25,000 or so clones, about 82% of them seen once, and the ten largest clones take about 6.3%. Germline CDR1 and CDR2: MNHEY and SVGAGI. CDR3 length equals 15 residues. The V end was cut by 2 bases, the J end by 2 bases, with 11 bases between. Turning to this clone: What it binds is not known.

Overall study findings and caveats: Blood and skin or GI T cell repertoires showed limited TRB overlap. Later blood repertoires were often dominated by clones from the donor CD8+ memory compartment.

This receptor was obtained from a woman in her sixties with a blood cancer, CMV-positive, and with a related stem cell donor. The chain is built from TRBV6-5 and TRBJ2-3; D possibly corresponds to TRBD2 (5 bases). The sequenced sample consisted of PBMCs. The CDR3 is CASSYGEGPTDTQYF. The CDR3 DNA follows: TGTGCCAGCAGTTACGGCGAGGGTCCCACAGATACGCAGTATTTT.